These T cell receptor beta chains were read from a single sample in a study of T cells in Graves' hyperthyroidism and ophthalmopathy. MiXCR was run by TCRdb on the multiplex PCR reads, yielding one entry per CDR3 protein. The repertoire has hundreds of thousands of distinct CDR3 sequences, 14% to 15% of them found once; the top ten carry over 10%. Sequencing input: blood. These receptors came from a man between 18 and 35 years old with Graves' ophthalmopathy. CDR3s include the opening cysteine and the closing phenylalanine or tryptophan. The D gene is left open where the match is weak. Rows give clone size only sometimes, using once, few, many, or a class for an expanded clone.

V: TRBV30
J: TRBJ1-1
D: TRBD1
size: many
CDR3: CAWRDRRTGATEAFF
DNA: TGTGCCTGGAGAGATCGCCGGACAGGGGCGACTGAAGCTTTCTTT

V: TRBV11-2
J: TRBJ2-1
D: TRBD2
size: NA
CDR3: CASSLRASGGGEQFF
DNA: TGTGCCAGCAGCTTAAGGGCTAGCGGAGGAGGTGAGCAGTTCTTC

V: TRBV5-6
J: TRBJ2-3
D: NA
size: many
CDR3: CASSPGGEAQYF
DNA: TGTGCCAGCAGTCCCGGAGGGGAGGCGCAGTATTTT

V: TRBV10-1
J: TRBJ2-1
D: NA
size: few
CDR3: CASSGVNRDGHYNEQFF
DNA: TGCGCCAGCAGTGGAGTTAACAGGGATGGACACTACAATGAGCAGTTCTTC

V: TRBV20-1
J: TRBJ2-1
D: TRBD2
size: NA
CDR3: CSAPTSGGAVRQFF
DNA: TGCAGTGCCCCTACTAGCGGGGGGGCCGTTAGGCAGTTCTTC

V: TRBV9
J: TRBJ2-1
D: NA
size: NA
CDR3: CASSTHDEQFF
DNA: TGTGCCAGCAGCACCCACGATGAGCAGTTCTTC

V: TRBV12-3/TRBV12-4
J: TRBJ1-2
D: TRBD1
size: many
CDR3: CASSSRSGTAGYTF
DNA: TGTGCCAGCAGTTCGCGATCCGGGACAGCTGGCTACACCTTC

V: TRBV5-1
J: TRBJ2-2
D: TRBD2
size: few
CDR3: CASSLAGVANTGELFF
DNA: TGCGCCAGCTCCTTAGCGGGGGTCGCGAACACCGGGGAGCTGTTTTTT

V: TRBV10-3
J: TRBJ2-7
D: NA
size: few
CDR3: CAISEPTGEQYF
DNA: TGTGCCATCAGTGAGCCGACAGGAGAGCAGTACTTC

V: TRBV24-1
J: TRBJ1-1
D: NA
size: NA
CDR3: CATSEGTSTEAFF
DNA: TGTGCCACCAGTGAAGGGACTTCCACTGAAGCTTTCTTT

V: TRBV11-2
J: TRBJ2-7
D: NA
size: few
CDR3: CASSLEWGTYEQYF
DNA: TGTGCCAGCAGCTTAGAGTGGGGGACATACGAGCAGTACTTC

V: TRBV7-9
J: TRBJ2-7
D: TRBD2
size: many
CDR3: CASSWTSGKPYEQYF
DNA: TGTGCCAGCAGCTGGACTAGCGGTAAACCCTACGAGCAGTACTTC

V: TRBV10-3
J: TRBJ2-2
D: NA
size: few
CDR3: CAISGDGNTGELFF
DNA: TGTGCCATCAGCGGGGACGGGAACACCGGGGAGCTGTTTTTT